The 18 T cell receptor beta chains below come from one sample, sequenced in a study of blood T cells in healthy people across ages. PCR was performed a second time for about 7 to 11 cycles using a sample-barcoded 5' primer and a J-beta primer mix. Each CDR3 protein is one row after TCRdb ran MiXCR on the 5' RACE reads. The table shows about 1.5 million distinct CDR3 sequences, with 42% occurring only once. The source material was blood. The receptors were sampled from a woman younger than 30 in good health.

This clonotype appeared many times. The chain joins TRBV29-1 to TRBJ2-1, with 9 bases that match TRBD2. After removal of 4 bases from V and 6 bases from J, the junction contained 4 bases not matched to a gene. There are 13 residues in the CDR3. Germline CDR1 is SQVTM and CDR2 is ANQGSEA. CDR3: CSVGGRAVNEQFF. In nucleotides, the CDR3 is TGCAGCGTTGGCGGGAGGGCCGTCAATGAGCAGTTCTTC.

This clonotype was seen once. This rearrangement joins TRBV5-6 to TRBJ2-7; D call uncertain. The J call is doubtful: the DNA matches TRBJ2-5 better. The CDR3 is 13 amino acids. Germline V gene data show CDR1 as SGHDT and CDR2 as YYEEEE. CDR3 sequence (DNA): TGTGCCAGCATCCAATCCCTCCCGGAGACCCAGTACTTC. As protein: CASIQSLPETQYF.

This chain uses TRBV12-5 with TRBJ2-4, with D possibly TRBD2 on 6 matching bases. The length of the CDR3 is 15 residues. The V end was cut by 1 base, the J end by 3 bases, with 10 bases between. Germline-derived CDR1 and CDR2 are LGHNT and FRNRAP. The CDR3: CASGLDPGSKNIQYF. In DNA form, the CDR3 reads TGTGCTAGTGGTTTGGACCCCGGGAGCAAAAACATTCAGTACTTC.

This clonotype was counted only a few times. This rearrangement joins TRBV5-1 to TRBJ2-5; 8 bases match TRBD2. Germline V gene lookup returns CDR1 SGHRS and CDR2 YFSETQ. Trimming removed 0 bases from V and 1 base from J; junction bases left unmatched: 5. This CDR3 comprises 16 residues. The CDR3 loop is CASSLAVSGVQETQYF. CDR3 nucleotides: TGCGCCAGCAGCTTGGCTGTTAGCGGGGTCCAAGAGACCCAGTACTTC.

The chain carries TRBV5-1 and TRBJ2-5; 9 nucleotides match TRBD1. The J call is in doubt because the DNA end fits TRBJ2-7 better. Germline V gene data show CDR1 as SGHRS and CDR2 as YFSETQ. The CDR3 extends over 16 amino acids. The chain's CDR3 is CASSLVGTGITNEQYF. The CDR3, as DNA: TGCGCCAGCAGCCTCGTAGGGACAGGGATTACCAACGAGCAGTACTTC.

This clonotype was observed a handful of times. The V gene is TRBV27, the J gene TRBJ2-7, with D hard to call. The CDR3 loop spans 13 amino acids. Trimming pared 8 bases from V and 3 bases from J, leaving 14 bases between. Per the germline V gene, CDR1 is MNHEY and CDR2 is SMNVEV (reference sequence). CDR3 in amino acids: CASRSSPIYEQYF. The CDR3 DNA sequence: TGTGCCAGCCGTTCATCTCCCATCTACGAGCAGTACTTC.

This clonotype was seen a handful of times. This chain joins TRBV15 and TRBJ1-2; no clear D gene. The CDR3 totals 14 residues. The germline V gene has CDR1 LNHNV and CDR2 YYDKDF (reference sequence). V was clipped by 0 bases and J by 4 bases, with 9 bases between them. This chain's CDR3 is CATSRDLSIYGYTF. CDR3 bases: TGTGCCACCAGCAGAGATCTGAGCATCTATGGCTACACCTTC.

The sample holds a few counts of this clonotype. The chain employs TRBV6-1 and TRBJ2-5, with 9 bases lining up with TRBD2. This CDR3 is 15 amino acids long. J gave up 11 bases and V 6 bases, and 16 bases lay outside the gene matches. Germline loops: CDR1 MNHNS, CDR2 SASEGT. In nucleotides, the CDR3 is TGTGCCAGCAGCCCGCTAGCGGGGTCCAACAATGAGCAGTACTTC. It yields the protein CASSPLAGSNNEQYF.

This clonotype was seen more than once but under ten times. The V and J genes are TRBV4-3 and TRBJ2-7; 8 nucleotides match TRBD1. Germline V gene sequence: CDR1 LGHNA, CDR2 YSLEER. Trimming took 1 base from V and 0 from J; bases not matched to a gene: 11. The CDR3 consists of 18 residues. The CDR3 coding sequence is TGCGCCAGCAGCCAAGGTGTTTCTGCGACAGGGGACTCCTACGAGCAGTACTTC. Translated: CASSQGVSATGDSYEQYF.

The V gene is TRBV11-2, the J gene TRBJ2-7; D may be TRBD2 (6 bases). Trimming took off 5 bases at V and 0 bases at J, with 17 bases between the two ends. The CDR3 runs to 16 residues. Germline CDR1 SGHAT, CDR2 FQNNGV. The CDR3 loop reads CASSLSWAGTSYEQYF. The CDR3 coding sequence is TGTGCCAGCAGCCTATCTTGGGCGGGGACCTCCTACGAGCAGTACTTC.

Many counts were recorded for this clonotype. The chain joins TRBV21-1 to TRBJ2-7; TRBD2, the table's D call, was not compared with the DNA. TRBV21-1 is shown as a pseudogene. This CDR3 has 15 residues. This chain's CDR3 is CASSPTERDPYEQYF. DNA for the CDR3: TGTGCCAGCAGCCCAACAGAGCGGGATCCCTACGAGCAGTACTTC.

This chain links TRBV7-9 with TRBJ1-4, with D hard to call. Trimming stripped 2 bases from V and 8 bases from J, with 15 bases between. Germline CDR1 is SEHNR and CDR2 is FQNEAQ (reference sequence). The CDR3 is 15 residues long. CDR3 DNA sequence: TGTGCCAGCAGCTTAACCAGTTCTTTGCGGGAAAAACTGTTTTTT. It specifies CASSLTSSLREKLFF.

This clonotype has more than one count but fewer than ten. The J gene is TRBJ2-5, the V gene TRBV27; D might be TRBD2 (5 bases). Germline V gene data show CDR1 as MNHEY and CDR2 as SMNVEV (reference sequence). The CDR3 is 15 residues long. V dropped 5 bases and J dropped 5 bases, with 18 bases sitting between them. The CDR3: CASSESLGISETQYF. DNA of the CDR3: TGTGCCAGCAGTGAGTCACTAGGTATCTCTGAGACCCAGTACTTC.

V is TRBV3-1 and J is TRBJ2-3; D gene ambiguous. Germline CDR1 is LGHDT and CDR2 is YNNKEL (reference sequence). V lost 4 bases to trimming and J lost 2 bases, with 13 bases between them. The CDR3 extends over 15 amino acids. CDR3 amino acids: CASSPAGYYTDTQYF. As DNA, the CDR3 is TGTGCCAGCAGCCCTGCCGGATACTACACAGATACGCAGTATTTT.

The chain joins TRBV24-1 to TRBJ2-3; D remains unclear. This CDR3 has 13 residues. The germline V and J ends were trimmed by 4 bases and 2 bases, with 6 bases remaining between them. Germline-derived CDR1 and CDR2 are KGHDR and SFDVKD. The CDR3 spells CATSEAPTDTQYF. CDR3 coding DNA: TGTGCCACCAGTGAAGCCCCCACAGATACGCAGTATTTT.

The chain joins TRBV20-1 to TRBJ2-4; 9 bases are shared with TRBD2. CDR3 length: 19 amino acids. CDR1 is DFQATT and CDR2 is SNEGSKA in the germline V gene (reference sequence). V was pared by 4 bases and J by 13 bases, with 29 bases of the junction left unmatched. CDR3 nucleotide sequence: TGCAGTGCTAATATAATAGGATATTTCGCTAGCGGGATTAGGAATGAGCAGTACTTC. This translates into CSANIIGYFASGIRNEQYF.

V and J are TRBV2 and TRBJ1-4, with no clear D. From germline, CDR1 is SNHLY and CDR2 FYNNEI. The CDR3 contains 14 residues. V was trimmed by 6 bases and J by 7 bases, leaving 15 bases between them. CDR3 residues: CASSDGPLIEKLFF. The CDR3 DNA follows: TGTGCCAGCAGCGACGGACCCCTAATTGAAAAACTGTTTTTT.

As DNA, the CDR3 is TGTGCCGGATCCAGGTGGGGCACTGAAGCTTTCTTT. Amino acids: CAGSRWGTEAFF. The rearrangement joins TRBV2 to TRBJ1-1; D not resolved. Between the trimmed V and J ends, which lost 11 bases and 4 bases, there was a span of 14 bases. Looked up from germline, CDR1 is SNHLY and CDR2 is FYNNEI. CDR3 size: 12 residues.